The T cell receptor beta chain described here comes from a study of post-analysis software for immune sequencing data (dated by TCRdb to 2015 to 2017). For context, the study as a whole: Disease courses on record covered relapsing-remitting, secondary progressive and progressive-relapsing multiple sclerosis, though some patients had no subtype annotation. The patient repertoires were set against around eleven previously published healthy control repertoires from donors whose ages ranged from 6 to 25 years. A subset of samples was prepared in parallel using single-end sample barcoding, then pooled and co-amplified after Illumina adapter ligation. General study outcomes and caveats: Strong co-clustering of samples prepared in the same batch was shown by direct clustering with F measure, prompting a batch-effect correction. Significantly higher frequencies in patients than in controls were found for five or six TRBV segments, including TRBV5-6, TRBV5-1 and TRBV20-1. Multiple sclerosis patients had significantly lower normalized Chao1 diversity than controls, a result that suggests substantial peripheral T-cell clonal expansion. The multiple sclerosis patient group was slightly younger than the control group.

Library method: PCR. The instrument was an Illumina HiSeq 2500. Unique molecular identifiers were incorporated into TCR beta cDNA libraries to reduce PCR and sequencing biases. Approximately 500,000 cDNA molecules were obtained for every 1 to 10 million input T cells, so each molecule roughly corresponded to one T cell. The same protocol used for the earlier healthy control dataset was applied to prepare and sequence the patient libraries. Samples belonging to the same batch were prepared together, multiplexed and sequenced on a shared HiSeq lane. As for how the authors treated the data: Raw barcoded reads were processed with MIGEC, and single-read molecular identifier groups were discarded before consensus assembly and CDR3 extraction. Clonotype tables were post-analysed with VDJtools, and diversity was normalized by down-sampling all datasets to the smallest sample size. Repertoire overlap clustering matched CDR3 amino acid but not nucleotide sequences to correct batch-related cross-sample contamination. TCRdb took the public reads, trimmed them with fastp at Q25, ran MiXCR for clone calling and kept in-frame beta chains. Rows are combined by CDR3 protein, so each entry shows the most common genes and DNA. TCRdb, not the original authors, processed these V and J calls. This sample lists 500,000 to 600,000 distinct CDR3 sequences; 44% were detected once. The top ten clonotypes cover about 1.5% of the sample.

Turning to this clonotype: This receptor's antigen is unknown. No much larger clonotype is one base removed from it; base qualities were not supplied.

Measured from the cysteine to the phenylalanine, the CDR3 is 16 residues long. Here the CDR3 DNA is all that survives: 48 bases in frame from base 1. CDR1 SGHTA and CDR2 FQGNSA were looked up in the germline V gene. Trimming removed 0 bases from V and 6 bases from J; the gene matches leave 6 bases unexplained. To demonstrate the VDJtools post-analysis software, TCR beta repertoires were profiled from the peripheral blood of roughly 12 young patients with multiple sclerosis. The multiple sclerosis patients were children and adolescents ranging in age from 6 to 15 years. Material: blood. The receptor comes from a girl between 10 and 17 years old with multiple sclerosis. The chain couples TRBV7-2 to TRBJ2-3, with TRBD2 identical over 10 junction bases. The nucleotides are TGTGCCAGCAGCTTAGCCAGCGGGGGGGCCGGGGATACGCAGTATTTT. This gives the protein CASSLASGGAGDTQYF. When the CDR3 is completed using the reference TRBV7-2 and TRBJ2-3 genes on either side, the full variable domain is GAGVSQSPSNKVTEKGKDVELRCDPISGHTALYWYRQSLGQGLEFLIYFQGNSAPDKSGLPSDRFSAERTGGSVSTLTIQRTQQEDSAVYLCASSLASGGAGDTQYFGPGTRLTVL.